This T cell receptor (beta chain) was observed in a study of shared clonotypes between healthy human individuals. Germline V gives CDR1 SGHRS, CDR2 YFSETQ. The CDR3 covers 16 residues. J gave up 0 bases and V 0 bases, and 5 bases lay outside the gene matches. Caucasian adults living in Nashville, Tennessee, provided all samples. For unsorted PBMC, 300 to 350 ng DNA per replicate equaled roughly 30,000 T cell genomes. Produced via immunoSEQ multiplex PCR; TCRdb's table is partial and in-frame only. The sample has 450,000 to 500,000 clones, around 80% seen once. The TCR sequence derives from a woman between 40 and 55 years old in good health. Some clones in this sample may be carry-over from other donors' samples. This sequence joins TRBV5-1 and TRBJ2-5; 7 positions agree with TRBD2. The sample comprised PBMCs. As DNA, the CDR3 is TGCGCCAGCAGCTTGGGAATGCTAGCGGACCAAGAGACCCAGTACTTC. Its translation is CASSLGMLADQETQYF.